One sample yielded the 9 T cell receptor beta chains listed below, sequenced in a study of blood T cell repertoires in COVID-19. Assay used: immunoSEQ multiplex PCR; TCRdb lists only in-frame clones, some missing. This sample has some 110,000 clones, with around 80% found just once. Sequenced sample: peripheral blood. These receptor sequences come from a man between 65 and 85 years old with acute or convalescent COVID-19.

This chain joins TRBV4-2 and TRBJ2-2; 9 bases agree with TRBD2. Trimming took 0 bases from V and 0 from J; bases not matched to a gene: 8. Germline CDR1 reads LGHNA; CDR2 reads YNFKEQ. This CDR3 has 19 residues. In nucleotides, the CDR3 is TGTGCCAGCAGCCAAGATACGTGGCGGGAGGGCCCGAACACCGGGGAGCTGTTTTTT. Protein: CASSQDTWREGPNTGELFF.

The chain uses TRBV2 and TRBJ2-5; D possibly corresponds to TRBD2 (6 bases). V was pared by 3 bases and J by 6 bases, with 14 bases between. Germline V gene sequence: CDR1 SNHLY, CDR2 FYNNEI. The CDR3 contains 14 residues. The CDR3 coding sequence is TGTGCCAGCAGTGAGCCGACTAGAGGACAGACCCAGTACTTC. Translating gives CASSEPTRGQTQYF.

This sequence joins TRBV7-9 and TRBJ2-7; no clear D gene. The V end lost 1 base, the J end lost 3 bases, and 7 bases lay between the germline ends. Germline V gene lookup returns CDR1 SEHNR and CDR2 FQNEAQ (reference sequence). The CDR3 contains 13 residues. The CDR3 DNA sequence: TGTGCCAGCAGCTTAGTACCAGACTACGAGCAGTACTTC. Protein product: CASSLVPDYEQYF.

V usage is TRBV27 and J usage is TRBJ2-1; TRBD2 matches at 9 bases. The germline CDR1 and CDR2 sequences are MNHEY and SMNVEV (reference sequence). The V gene end was trimmed by 7 bases and the J gene end by 9 bases; junction bases not matched to a gene: 7. The CDR3 totals 13 residues. CDR3: CASKLAGVGEQFF. The CDR3, as DNA: TGTGCCAGCAAGTTAGCGGGAGTAGGTGAGCAGTTCTTC.

This chain links TRBV4-3 with TRBJ2-1; 9 bases line up with TRBD2. V dropped 1 base and J dropped 3; count of bases not matched to a gene: 1. The CDR3 has 15 amino acids. Per the germline V gene, CDR1 is LGHNA and CDR2 is YSLEER. As DNA, the CDR3 is TGCGCCAGCAGCCAAGGAGCGGGGGGCTACAATGAGCAGTTCTTC. Amino acid sequence: CASSQGAGGYNEQFF.

V is TRBV4-2 and J is TRBJ2-1; 7 positions agree with TRBD2. The V gene end was trimmed by 3 bases and the J gene end by 4 bases; junction bases not matched to a gene: 9. The CDR3 totals 16 residues. CDR1 LGHNA and CDR2 YNFKEQ come from the germline V gene. Written as DNA, the CDR3 is TGTGCCAGCAGCCAGGGGTCTGGCGGGGGATACAATGAGCAGTTCTTC. It encodes CASSQGSGGGYNEQFF.

J is TRBJ2-1 and V is TRBV5-1; D gene uncertain. V dropped 1 base and J dropped 0 bases, with 8 bases sitting between them. The CDR3 loop spans 15 amino acids. Germline loops: CDR1 SGHRS, CDR2 YFSETQ. CDR3 region: CASSLSAHSYNEQFF. CDR3 DNA: TGCGCCAGCAGCTTGAGCGCCCACTCCTACAATGAGCAGTTCTTC.

V usage is TRBV19 and J usage is TRBJ2-5; 12 positions agree with TRBD2. There are 16 residues in the CDR3. Germline V gene data show CDR1 as LNHDA and CDR2 as SQIVND (reference sequence). J lost 1 base, V lost 4 bases, and 4 bases had no gene match. CDR3 in DNA: TGTGCCAGTAGTACACGACTAGCGGGGGCCCAAGAGACCCAGTACTTC. This translates into CASSTRLAGAQETQYF.

The chain carries TRBV7-3 and TRBJ2-3; 12 nucleotides align to TRBD2. The CDR3 is 17 residues long. Germline assignment: CDR1 SGHTA and CDR2 FQGTGA. Trimming took 5 bases from V and 6 from J; bases not matched to a gene: 12. The CDR3 loop is CASSEEATGLAGDTQYF. The CDR3 DNA reads TGTGCCAGCAGCGAGGAGGCTACGGGACTAGCGGGTGATACGCAGTATTTT.